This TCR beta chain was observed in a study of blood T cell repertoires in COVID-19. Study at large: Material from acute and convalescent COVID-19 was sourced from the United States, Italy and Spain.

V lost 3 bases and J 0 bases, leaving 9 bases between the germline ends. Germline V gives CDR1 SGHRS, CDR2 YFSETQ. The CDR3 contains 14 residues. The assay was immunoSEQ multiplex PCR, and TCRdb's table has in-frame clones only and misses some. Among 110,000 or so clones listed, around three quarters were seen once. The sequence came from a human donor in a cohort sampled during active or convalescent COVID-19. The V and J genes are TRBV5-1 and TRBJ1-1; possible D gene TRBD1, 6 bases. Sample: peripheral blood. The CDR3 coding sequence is TGCGCCAGCAGCTCTACAGGGATGAACACTGAAGCTTTCTTT. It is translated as CASSSTGMNTEAFF.